The clone carrying this TCR beta chain is a singleton in its sample. CDR1 is SEHNR, CDR2 FQNEAQ, per germline (reference sequence). The CDR3 spans 13 residues. J gave up 2 bases and V 5 bases, and 2 bases lay outside the gene matches. This entry comes from a study of technical replicates of blood from several donors. Clones were sequenced by immunoSEQ multiplex PCR, and TCRdb holds only the in-frame ones, with some missing. The sample gives tens of thousands of clones, about 95% of which show up once; around 3% is in the top ten. Sequencing was carried out using PBMCs. The rearrangement joins TRBV7-9 to TRBJ2-5; 7 nucleotides align to TRBD1. This sequence originates from a human donor in good health. Some clones in this sample may be carry-over from other donors' samples. This CDR3 reads CASSGQAQETQYF. For the CDR3, the DNA is TGTGCCAGCAGCGGACAGGCTCAAGAGACCCAGTACTTC. Supplemented by reference TRBV7-9 and TRBJ2-5, the full variable domain reads DTGVSQNPRHKITKRGQNVTFRCDPISEHNRLYWYRQTLGQGPEFLTYFQNEAQLEKSRLLSDRFSAERPKGSFSTLEIQRTEQGDSAMYLCASSGQAQETQYFGPGTRLLVL.